This TCR beta chain was captured by sequencing in a study of blood T cell repertoires in COVID-19 (dated by TCRdb to 2019 to 2021). A note on the overall study: Collaborator samples came from the United States, Italy and Spain and covered acute and convalescent phases of COVID-19. A de-identified subject ID, COVID-19 status, age in years and sex were almost always included in the sample metadata. The material from the prospective study consisted of cDNA or gDNA derived from T cells, B-cell-depleted T cells, or PBMCs. The repertoires were released in a freely available public database intended as a resource for research on the immune response to SARS-CoV-2. The samples were drawn from two sources: the first 160 participants of the ongoing ImmuneRACE study, and about 1,300 subjects contributed by 6 global collaborators. Deeply sampled blood TCRbeta repertoires from subjects exposed to, actively infected with, or recovered from COVID-19 were included in the dataset. Where available, HLA class I and class II types were obtained from metadata supplied by the sample provider rather than from assay-based typing.

The immunoSEQ Assay, a bias-controlled multiplex PCR, was used to amplify TCRbeta CDR3 regions from genomic DNA. Per the authors' processing: The number of nucleated cells in each sample was estimated from the amplification of reference gene primers within the assay. To quantify the absolute abundance of each unique TCRbeta CDR3 rearrangement, sequence reads were collapsed and filtered. For each sample, productive Simpson clonality was calculated by taking the square root of Simpson's diversity index across productive rearrangements. TCRdb holds this immuneACCESS table with in-frame rearrangements only. Some clones are missing; in checked studies, unresolved V genes explain under half, and the rest has no known cause. That table furnishes V, J and clone size, whereas the DNA furnished D and trimming. This sample gives approximately 200,000 clones in total; roughly four fifths of them show up just once. About an eighth of the sample is held by the ten biggest clonotypes.

On this clone itself: The antigen this receptor binds is unknown. No base qualities exist here, and no much larger clone lies one base off it.

Paper-wide results and their limitations: Clinical and demographic metadata were provided uncurated, with the amount varying by source and participant.

Participants in the prospective study were enrolled through a virtual design, were aged 18 to 89 years, and lived in approximately 24 United States geographic areas. To assign participants to cohorts, the prospective study relied on clinical history that participants themselves reported in a screening survey and a study questionnaire. For ImmuneRACE Cohort 3, a participant was defined as recovered based on two consecutive negative NP/OP PCR tests, clearance by a healthcare professional, or resolution of symptoms. In the prospective study, mobile phlebotomists collected whole blood, serum and a nasopharyngeal or oropharyngeal swab from each participant. Prospective study participants could optionally give additional blood draws and questionnaires over an approximately two-month period. Blood samples from the prospective study were shipped frozen or at room temperature prior to DNA extraction. Relative to germline, V is 6 bases shorter and J is 3 bases shorter, with 23 bases between their ends. Reading from cysteine to phenylalanine, the CDR3 counts 17 amino acids. CDR3 DNA only is kept here, 51 bases in frame from base 1. Looking up the germline V gene yields CDR1 SGHTA and CDR2 FQGNSA.

The source is a man aged 35 to 55 who had recovered from COVID-19. The chain joins TRBV7-2 to TRBJ1-1; matching of 6 bases hints at TRBD1 as the D gene. The sample taken for sequencing was PBMCs or T cells enriched from blood (not recorded which). The DNA sequence is as follows: TGTGCCAGCAGATCTACAGGGACCAACCAAGATTACACTGAAGCTTTCTTT. Protein translation: CASRSTGTNQDYTEAFF.